Shown below are 19 T cell receptor beta chains from a single sample sequenced in a study of PD-1 blockade in mismatch repair-deficient tumors. The assay was immunoSEQ multiplex PCR, and TCRdb's table has in-frame clones only and misses some. The data hold some 84,000 clones, with approximately 84% observed a single time. Specimen: peripheral blood, collected 12 weeks after starting pembrolizumab. Receptors were obtained from an adult with mismatch repair-deficient cancer.

The rearrangement joins TRBV7-9 to TRBJ1-3, with D unclear. Germline CDR1 reads SEHNR; CDR2 reads FQNEAQ (reference sequence). CDR3 length: 15 residues. Trimming left V 0 bases short and J 5 bases short, with 11 bases between. The CDR3 loop is CASSLAKAGRNTIYF. For the CDR3, the DNA is TGTGCCAGCAGCTTAGCGAAAGCAGGCAGAAACACCATATATTTT.

The chain recombines TRBV5-1 with TRBJ2-2; D is uncertain. This CDR3 contains 15 residues. V lost 1 base to trimming and J lost 6 bases, with 13 bases between them. Germline V gene data show CDR1 as SGHRS and CDR2 as YFSETQ. This CDR3 reads CASSLTVQMAGELFF. DNA for the CDR3: TGCGCCAGCAGCTTGACCGTACAAATGGCCGGGGAGCTGTTTTTT.

The chain has TRBV11-2 and TRBJ2-1; the D is unclear. The CDR3 extends over 15 amino acids. V gave up 0 bases and J gave up 5 bases, with 11 bases separating them. The V gene's germline CDR1 is SGHAT and CDR2 FQNNGV. The CDR3 is CASSLDGRTNNEQFF. CDR3 bases: TGTGCCAGCAGCTTAGATGGAAGAACAAACAATGAGCAGTTCTTC.

A note on this clone: Distinct nucleotide sequences in the sample also encode this CDR3. The V gene is TRBV7-9, the J gene TRBJ2-1; 7 nucleotides match TRBD2. This CDR3 contains 14 residues. J lost 2 bases, V lost 5 bases, and 3 bases had no gene match. Germline V lookup: CDR1 SEHNR, CDR2 FQNEAQ (reference sequence). The CDR3 sequence: CASSRSGTYNEQFF. The CDR3 DNA follows: TGTGCCAGCAGCAGGAGCGGGACCTACAATGAGCAGTTCTTC.

This chain joins TRBV7-3 and TRBJ1-1; 12 bases agree with TRBD1. The germline gives CDR1 SGHTA, CDR2 FQGTGA. The CDR3 has 15 amino acids. Germline trimming cut 2 bases from V and 4 bases from J; bases unmatched to any gene: 2. CDR3 residues: CASSLSGQGATEAFF. CDR3 DNA sequence: TGTGCCAGCAGCTTATCGGGACAGGGGGCCACTGAAGCTTTCTTT.

V is TRBV7-9 and J is TRBJ1-1; 7 bases are shared with TRBD1. The CDR3 totals 13 residues. Germline CDR1 and CDR2: SEHNR and FQNEAQ (reference sequence). The trim removed 8 bases at V and 2 bases at J, leaving 5 bases unmatched. Written as DNA, the CDR3 is TGTGCCAGCGCCTCAGGGGGAAACACTGAAGCTTTCTTT. Translating gives CASASGGNTEAFF.

The chain carries TRBV21-1 and TRBJ1-3; TRBD1, the table's D call, lacks a check against the DNA. TRBV21-1 counts as a pseudogene. This CDR3 contains 15 residues. CDR3 coding DNA: TGTGCCAGCAGCAACGACAGGGCATCTGGAAACACCATATATTTT. Translation gives CASSNDRASGNTIYF.

The V and J genes are TRBV5-1 and TRBJ1-1; weak D call: TRBD1 (5 bases). With 2 bases removed from V and 1 base from J, the gap between germline ends came to 9 bases. The germline CDR1 and CDR2 sequences are SGHRS and YFSETQ. This CDR3 is built from 14 residues. The chain's CDR3 is CASSLGAGNTEAFF. The CDR3 nucleotides read TGCGCCAGCAGCTTAGGGGCCGGGAACACTGAAGCTTTCTTT.

This clone was seen only once. The chain joins TRBV19 to TRBJ2-1; D perhaps matches TRBD1 (6 bases). Trimming pared 1 base from V and 5 bases from J, leaving 18 bases between. This CDR3 spans 17 amino acids. Germline CDR1 LNHDA, CDR2 SQIVND (reference sequence). CDR3 sequence reads: CASSIGLTGIVDNEQFF. The CDR3 nucleotides read TGTGCCAGTAGTATAGGACTTACAGGGATTGTCGACAATGAGCAGTTCTTC.

This clone was picked up one time. The rearrangement joins TRBV4-1 to TRBJ1-5, with D unclear. The CDR3 spans 13 residues. V was pared by 2 bases and J by 8 bases, with 10 bases between. Germline CDR1 MGHRA, CDR2 YSYEKL. The CDR3 sequence is CASSQSLGKPQHF. Written as DNA, the CDR3 is TGCGCCAGCAGCCAAAGTTTAGGAAAGCCCCAGCATTTT.

The V and J genes are TRBV28 and TRBJ2-5; the match to TRBD1 covers 8 bases. Unmatched junction bases numbered 7, after V lost 3 bases and J lost 4 bases. In germline, CDR1 is MDHEN, CDR2 SYDVKM. There are 15 residues in the CDR3. The CDR3 region has the DNA TGTGCCAGCAGTTTCGGACAGGGAAGCGGAGAGACCCAGTACTTC. Translating gives CASSFGQGSGETQYF.

The chain couples TRBV29-1 to TRBJ2-3, with a possible D match to TRBD2 (5 bases). The CDR3 has 13 amino acids. V was shortened by 4 bases and J by 2 bases, with 10 bases between the two germline ends. Germline-derived CDR1 and CDR2 are SQVTM and ANQGSEA. The DNA of the CDR3 is TGCAGCGTTGGAGGGCACGACACAGATACGCAGTATTTT. This sequence encodes CSVGGHDTDTQYF.

This chain joins TRBV18 and TRBJ2-1; D unresolved. V lost 5 bases and J lost 0, with 11 bases in between. Per the germline V gene, CDR1 is KGHSH and CDR2 is LQKENI. This CDR3 region has 15 residues. The CDR3 loop is CASSGGQSSYNEQFF. CDR3 in DNA: TGTGCCAGCTCAGGCGGTCAGAGCTCCTACAATGAGCAGTTCTTC.

The chain joins TRBV2 to TRBJ2-1; 9 bases agree with TRBD2. V dropped 2 bases and J dropped 3; count of bases not matched to a gene: 11. CDR1 SNHLY and CDR2 FYNNEI come from the germline V gene. The CDR3 totals 18 residues. As DNA, the CDR3 is TGTGCCAGCAGTGAAAGTGGGGGACTAGCCCCGGGCTACAATGAGCAGTTCTTC. This encodes CASSESGGLAPGYNEQFF.

The rearrangement links TRBV5-4 to TRBJ1-3, with TRBD1 identical over 11 bases. The germline CDR1 and CDR2 sequences are SGHNT and YYREEE (reference sequence). V lost 4 bases and J lost 9; bases outside the gene matches: 9. CDR3 length equals 15 residues. Written as DNA, the CDR3 is TGTGCCAGCAGCCGGAGGACAGGGGGCGCGACCACCATATATTTT. Translated: CASSRRTGGATTIYF.

This clone was observed a handful of times. The V and J genes are TRBV9 and TRBJ2-7; 11 bases match TRBD1. Germline loops: CDR1 SGDLS, CDR2 YYNGEE. The V and J ends lost 2 bases and 4 bases, in that order; junction bases with no gene match: 20. The CDR3 is 20 residues long. The CDR3 region is CASSVTRTGGWLAASYEQYF. The CDR3, as DNA: TGTGCCAGCAGCGTTACCAGGACAGGGGGCTGGCTAGCGGCCTCATACGAGCAGTACTTC.

The gene calls are TRBV7-2 and TRBJ2-1; 7 nucleotides agree with TRBD2. The V segment lost 3 bases and the J segment 7 bases; nucleotides outside the gene matches: 9. The CDR3 is 15 residues long. Germline CDR1 reads SGHTA; CDR2 reads FQGNSA. This CDR3 is CASSFGGGPSNEQFF. The CDR3 nucleotides read TGTGCCAGCAGCTTTGGGGGAGGGCCTAGTAATGAGCAGTTCTTC.

The chain combines TRBV5-1 with TRBJ2-5; D not certain. Germline loops: CDR1 SGHRS, CDR2 YFSETQ. V shed 3 bases and J shed 5 bases, with 11 bases lying between them. CDR3 size: 13 residues. CDR3: CASSSAMDETQYF. As DNA, the CDR3 is TGCGCCAGCAGCTCTGCCATGGACGAGACCCAGTACTTC.

This chain joins TRBV7-3 and TRBJ2-3; no clear D. This CDR3 is 14 amino acids long. Germline loops: CDR1 SGHTA, CDR2 FQGTGA. V was pared by 0 bases and J by 5 bases, with 9 bases between. The CDR3 sequence is CASSLTPRLDTQYF. CDR3 nucleotides: TGTGCCAGCAGCTTAACCCCTCGATTAGATACGCAGTATTTT.